These T cell receptor beta chains were read from a single sample in a study of beta chain features in type 1 diabetes. Clones were read by immunoSEQ multiplex PCR, and TCRdb kept only the in-frame ones, dropping some. The sample holds 850,000 to 900,000 clones, about a sixth seen once. The sample was naive CD4+ T cells from blood. The receptors come from a woman in her late teens or twenties in good health. Each CDR3 is given with its conserved first and last residue. A D gene is named only where the DNA matches it firmly. Size is omitted from some rows. Given values are once, few, many or a class for expanded clones.

D gene	V gene	J gene	clone size	CDR3 protein	CDR3 DNA
TRBD1	TRBV7-3	TRBJ2-2	.	CASSLRTGLGTGELFF	TGTGCCAGCAGCCTTCGGACAGGGCTGGGCACCGGGGAGCTGTTTTTT
.	TRBV25-1	TRBJ2-2	few	CASSERRGGTGELFF	TGTGCCAGCAGTGAGCGCAGGGGTGGTACCGGGGAGCTGTTTTTT
TRBD2	TRBV10-3	TRBJ2-1	.	CAILSGNPYNEQFF	TGTGCCATCCTTAGCGGGAACCCCTACAATGAGCAGTTCTTC
TRBD1	TRBV10-3	TRBJ2-1	few	CAISEMDRVGGNEQFF	TGTGCCATCAGTGAAATGGACAGGGTGGGTGGCAATGAGCAGTTCTTC
.	TRBV25-1	TRBJ2-2	.	CASSERRAGTGELFF	TGTGCCAGCAGTGAGCGGAGGGCCGGAACCGGGGAGCTGTTTTTT
.	TRBV4-2	TRBJ2-3	.	CASSQAGQSTDTQYF	TGTGCCAGCAGCCAAGCGGGACAAAGCACAGATACGCAGTATTTT
TRBD2	TRBV5-1	TRBJ2-1	.	CASSAKGLAGNNEQFF	TGCGCCAGCAGCGCCAAGGGACTAGCGGGAAATAATGAGCAGTTCTTC
TRBD1	TRBV6-6	TRBJ2-2	few	CASSYAGTANTGELFF	TGTGCCAGCAGTTACGCTGGGACAGCGAACACCGGGGAGCTGTTTTTT
.	TRBV7-3	TRBJ2-7	.	CASSEEEINYEQYF	TGTGCCAGCAGCGAAGAGGAGATAAACTACGAGCAGTACTTC
.	TRBV7-2	TRBJ2-3	few	CASSYPRVDTQYF	TGTGCCAGCAGCTACCCGAGGGTGGATACGCAGTATTTT
TRBD1	TRBV7-9	TRBJ1-2	.	CASSLPGTGVDGYTF	TGTGCCAGCAGCCTTCCCGGGACAGGGGTCGATGGCTACACCTTC
.	TRBV27	TRBJ1-1	few	CASSPRGKTKNTEAFF	TGTGCCAGCAGTCCGAGAGGTAAAACTAAGAACACTGAAGCTTTCTTT
.	TRBV6-5	TRBJ2-5	.	CASSYSIFGTQYF	TGTGCCAGCAGTTACTCGATATTTGGGACCCAGTACTTC
.	TRBV5-8	TRBJ1-2	.	CASSLTGTNYGYTF	TGTGCCAGCAGCTTGACAGGGACTAACTATGGCTACACCTTC
.	TRBV7-9	TRBJ1-2	few	CASSLVVAGAYGYTF	TGTGCCAGCAGCTTAGTCGTGGCAGGGGCCTATGGCTACACCTTC
TRBD1	TRBV28	TRBJ1-2	few	CASSPGTAINYGYTF	TGTGCCAGCAGCCCCGGGACAGCGATTAACTATGGCTACACCTTC
.	TRBV5-1	TRBJ2-7	few	CASSLVAGSTYEQYF	TGCGCCAGCAGCTTGGTGGCAGGTTCAACCTACGAGCAGTACTTC
TRBD1	TRBV18	TRBJ1-1	.	CASSSPYGQGDGTEAFF	TGTGCCAGCTCATCACCATACGGACAGGGCGATGGCACTGAAGCTTTCTTT
.	TRBV2	TRBJ1-4	few	CASSGQEKLFF	TGTGCCAGCAGTGGCCAGGAAAAACTGTTTTTT
.	TRBV10-1	TRBJ2-7	.	CASSFPGRPKCEQYF	TGCGCCAGCAGCTTCCCCGGACGGCCTAAGTGCGAGCAGTACTTC